The 7 T cell receptor beta chains in this list originate from one sample, sequenced in a study of T cells in Graves' hyperthyroidism and ophthalmopathy. What was amplified from RNA transcripts were TCR beta CDR3 regions. The HTBI set primed first-round TCR CDR3 RT-PCR. In TCRdb, the multiplex PCR reads were re-called with MiXCR into one record per CDR3 protein. The data contain some 600,000 distinct CDR3 sequences, about 45% of them seen just once; the ten biggest clones take up 8.2%. Input material: peripheral blood or thyroid tissue (not recorded which). Receptor source: a woman younger than 35 with Graves' hyperthyroidism.

The genes are TRBV7-3 and TRBJ2-7, with D perhaps TRBD1 (6 bases). The CDR3 is made up of 14 amino acids. Looked up from germline, CDR1 is SGHTA and CDR2 is FQGTGA. V was clipped by 5 bases and J by 4 bases, with 15 bases between them. The chain's CDR3 is CASSAPGQDYEQYF. CDR3 nucleotides: TGTGCCAGCAGCGCACCGGGACAAGATTACGAGCAGTACTTC.

The sample holds a few counts of this clonotype. The CDR3 is CASSSRTSGALYEQYF. CDR3 DNA: TGTGCCAGCAGCTCCCGAACTAGCGGGGCCCTCTACGAGCAGTACTTC. The J gene is TRBJ2-7, the V gene TRBV13, with 10 positions matching TRBD2. With 4 bases clipped from V and 3 bases from J, the junction kept 9 bases outside the gene matches. Per the germline V gene, CDR1 is PRHDT and CDR2 is FYEKMQ (reference sequence). The CDR3 totals 16 residues.

The V gene is TRBV7-9, the J gene TRBJ1-1; 9 bases match TRBD1. Trimming at V came to 5 bases and at J to 4 bases, leaving 5 bases not matched to a gene. In germline, CDR1 is SEHNR, CDR2 FQNEAQ (reference sequence). This CDR3 comprises 14 residues. CDR3 DNA sequence: TGTGCCAGCAGCCGTCCGGGACAGGGCACTGAAGCTTTCTTT. Its protein product is CASSRPGQGTEAFF.

This clonotype turned up a few times. The chain uses TRBV7-2 and TRBJ2-5; D gene ambiguous. This CDR3 has 13 residues. Germline CDR1 reads SGHTA; CDR2 reads FQGNSA. V shed 3 bases and J shed 5 bases, with 10 bases lying between them. This CDR3 is CASSLFELETQYF. Written as DNA, the CDR3 is TGTGCCAGCAGCTTGTTCGAGCTGGAGACCCAGTACTTC.

The chain carries TRBV10-2 and TRBJ1-2; 9 positions match TRBD1. The trim removed 6 bases at V and 5 bases at J, leaving 7 bases unmatched. There are 14 residues in the CDR3. Germline CDR1 and CDR2: WSHSY and SAAADI. CDR3 residues: CASREGTGTYGYTF. In DNA, the CDR3 is TGCGCCAGCAGGGAAGGGACAGGGACTTATGGCTACACCTTC.

The V and J genes are TRBV2 and TRBJ2-2; 14 bases fit TRBD2. Per the germline V gene, CDR1 is SNHLY and CDR2 is FYNNEI. The V and J ends lost 5 bases and 5 bases, in that order; junction bases with no gene match: 7. The CDR3 covers 17 residues. CDR3 sequence reads: CASSFGTSGSKTGELFF. The CDR3 DNA reads as TGTGCCAGCAGTTTCGGGACTAGCGGGAGCAAAACCGGGGAGCTGTTTTTT. The variable domain in full, completed from reference TRBV2 and TRBJ2-2, reads EPEVTQTPSHQVTQMGQEVILRCVPISNHLYFYWYRQILGQKVEFLVSFYNNEISEKSEIFDDQFSVERPDGSNFTLKIRSTKLEDSAMYFCASSFGTSGSKTGELFFGEGSRLTVL.

The rearrangement uses TRBV7-1 and TRBJ1-1, with D uncertain. TRBV7-1 has ORF status, its function being uncertain. Trimming removed 3 bases from V and 1 base from J, with 12 bases in between. The CDR3 spans 15 residues. CDR3 DNA: TGTGCCAGCAGCTCCCTAAAGGGAGGGAACACTGAAGCTTTCTTT. This translates into CASSSLKGGNTEAFF.